Detailed here is one TCR beta chain. PCR was performed using 60 Vbeta and 13 Jbeta primers. Generated by immunoSEQ multiplex PCR, the TCRdb table keeps only in-frame clones and is missing some. The table has 85,000 to 100,000 clones, 75% to 90% seen once. V was shortened by 5 bases and J by 6 bases, with 17 bases between the two germline ends. CDR1 SGHAT and CDR2 FQNNGV come from the germline V gene. This CDR3 spans 14 amino acids. This entry belongs to a study of cytomegalovirus exposure and HLA in healthy donors. The sequenced sample was PBMCs. This chain links TRBV11-2 with TRBJ2-7; D possibly corresponds to TRBD1 (6 bases). The TCR was taken from a man aged 18 to 35 in good health and CMV-seronegative. The CDR3, as DNA: TGTGCCAGCAGCCGACTCAGGGGCAAGGGCGAGCAGTACTTC. Protein sequence: CASSRLRGKGEQYF.